This T cell receptor beta chain was observed in a study of T cell changes during pregnancy in multiple sclerosis. Clones were read by immunoSEQ multiplex PCR, and TCRdb kept only the in-frame ones, dropping some. The data contain some 100,000 clones, more than 90% of them singletons. V was shortened by 0 bases and J by 5 bases, with 7 bases between the two germline ends. There are 13 residues in the CDR3. Germline V gene lookup returns CDR1 SGDLS and CDR2 YYNGEE. Sequenced material: peripheral blood, taken in the second trimester of pregnancy. The TCR was taken from a female donor with multiple sclerosis, enrolled in a pregnancy study. This rearrangement joins TRBV9 to TRBJ2-3; D unclear. CDR3 protein: CASSVGVGDTQYF. The CDR3 DNA reads TGTGCCAGCAGCGTAGGAGTCGGAGATACGCAGTATTTT.